Each of the 27 T cell receptor beta chains below was sequenced from the same sample in a study of blood T cell repertoires in COVID-19. Repertoires were generated with immunoSEQ multiplex PCR, while TCRdb's copy carries only in-frame clones and drops some. The repertoire holds hundreds of thousands of clones, with about 80% as singletons. What was sequenced was peripheral blood. These receptors were taken from an older man with acute or convalescent COVID-19.

The chain carries TRBV6-5 and TRBJ1-1; a weak D match, TRBD1 (5 bases). The germline V gene has CDR1 MNHEY and CDR2 SVGAGI. V was cut by 2 bases and J by 5 bases, with 15 bases left in between. The CDR3 runs 15 residues. This CDR3 is CASSYIRKKGTEAFF. CDR3 coding DNA: TGTGCCAGCAGTTACATCCGGAAAAAGGGGACTGAAGCTTTCTTT.

V and J are TRBV27 and TRBJ1-1, with 9 bases that match TRBD1. The CDR3 sequence is 17 residues long. The J segment lost 0 bases and the V segment lost 4 bases, leaving 9 bases of the junction unmatched. The germline CDR1 and CDR2 sequences are MNHEY and SMNVEV (reference sequence). The CDR3 DNA follows: TGTGCCAGCAGTTCATCACCGGGGACAGGGCTGAACACTGAAGCTTTCTTT. Translation gives CASSSSPGTGLNTEAFF.

The J gene is TRBJ1-2, the V gene TRBV27; D perhaps matches TRBD1 (6 bases). The CDR3 has 13 amino acids. CDR1 is MNHEY, CDR2 SMNVEV, per germline (reference sequence). V shed 8 bases and J shed 4 bases, with 14 bases lying between them. The CDR3 bases are TGTGCCAGCCAGAACACAGGGTTCTATGGCTACACCTTC. It yields the protein CASQNTGFYGYTF.

Comment on this clone: Mismatch with germline at one junction end may stem from a read error. The chain is built from TRBV7-8 and TRBJ1-3, with a tentative D call TRBD1 (5 bases). This CDR3 comprises 13 residues. Germline V gene lookup returns CDR1 SGHVS and CDR2 FQNEAQ. The CDR3 is CASSLDDLGGLHF. CDR3 coding DNA: TGTGCCAGCAGCTTAGACGACCTGGGGGGACTACATTTT.

This chain connects TRBV24-1 to TRBJ2-1, with 7 bases fitting TRBD2. The CDR3 loop spans 16 amino acids. In germline, CDR1 is KGHDR, CDR2 SFDVKD. The V gene end was trimmed by 3 bases and the J gene end by 3 bases; junction bases not matched to a gene: 7. The CDR3 coding sequence is TGTGCCACCAGTGATGTCGGCGGGAGCTTCTACAATGAGCAGTTCTTC. Translating it yields CATSDVGGSFYNEQFF.

The chain joins TRBV18 to TRBJ2-4; D is uncertain. CDR1 is KGHSH, CDR2 LQKENI, per germline. V was trimmed by 1 base and J by 4 bases, leaving 14 bases between them. This CDR3 is 16 amino acids long. Here the CDR3 reads CASSPQLESKKNIQYF. CDR3 bases: TGTGCCAGCTCACCACAGTTGGAGTCCAAAAAAAACATTCAGTACTTC.

The rearrangement uses TRBV14 and TRBJ1-2; D may be TRBD1 (6 bases). This CDR3 comprises 14 residues. V was shortened by 5 bases and J by 8 bases, with 18 bases between the two germline ends. Germline CDR1 is SGHDN and CDR2 is FVKESK. As DNA, the CDR3 is TGTGCCAGCAGCAAAGGGCGGGGGGCCAGGGGCTACACCTTC. It yields the protein CASSKGRGARGYTF.

This rearrangement joins TRBV10-3 to TRBJ2-1; TRBD1 matches at 7 bases. The CDR3 loop spans 14 amino acids. Germline V gives CDR1 ENHRY, CDR2 SYGVKD. The V and J ends lost 5 bases and 7 bases, in that order; junction bases with no gene match: 8. CDR3 DNA: TGTGCCATCAGTTACAGGGGTAATGGGAATGAGCAGTTCTTC. Its translation: CAISYRGNGNEQFF.

The chain couples TRBV29-1 to TRBJ2-1; 10 bases are shared with TRBD1. The J segment lost 9 bases and the V segment lost 4 bases, leaving 12 bases of the junction unmatched. Per the germline V gene, CDR1 is SQVTM and CDR2 is ANQGSEA. There are 15 residues in the CDR3. CDR3 amino acids: CSVVFRTGGWVEQFF. Written as DNA, the CDR3 is TGCAGCGTTGTTTTCCGGACAGGGGGTTGGGTTGAGCAGTTCTTC.

DNA for the CDR3: TGTGCCAGCAGGGTTCCAGGGTTCAATAATTCACCCCTCCACTTT. This encodes CASRVPGFNNSPLHF. The chain recombines TRBV7-9 with TRBJ1-6, with D possibly being TRBD1 (5 bases). The germline V gene encodes CDR1 SEHNR and CDR2 FQNEAQ (reference sequence). V lost 6 bases and J 5 bases, leaving 14 bases between the germline ends. The CDR3 covers 15 residues.

The chain recombines TRBV3-1 (or the pseudogene TRBV3-2) with TRBJ1-5; no definite D call. This CDR3 comprises 14 residues. Germline assignment: CDR1 LGHDT and CDR2 YNNKEL (reference sequence). The V gene lost 4 bases and the J gene lost 1 base, with 8 bases spanning the gap. The DNA of the CDR3 is TGTGCCAGCAGCCGAGGCAGAAGCAATCAGCCCCAGCATTTT. It is translated as CASSRGRSNQPQHF.

The rearrangement uses TRBV5-1 and TRBJ2-3, with 12 bases that match TRBD2. This CDR3 spans 20 amino acids. CDR1 is SGHRS and CDR2 is YFSETQ in the germline V gene. The ends lost 2 bases at V and 1 base at J; junction bases unmatched: 14. The CDR3 sequence is CASSLSRLAGGSFRTDTQYF. The CDR3 DNA follows: TGCGCCAGCAGCTTAAGCCGGCTAGCGGGGGGGTCCTTTCGCACAGATACGCAGTATTTT.

V and J are TRBV7-9 and TRBJ1-3; TRBD1 matches 10 bases. CDR1 and CDR2 from the germline V gene are SEHNR and FQNEAQ (reference sequence). This CDR3 comprises 15 residues. V dropped 5 bases and J dropped 5; count of bases not matched to a gene: 6. The CDR3, as DNA: TGTGCCAGCAGCCTCTGGACAGGGGGAAGAAACACCATATATTTT. Translation gives CASSLWTGGRNTIYF.

V usage is TRBV2 and J usage is TRBJ1-4; a weak D match, TRBD1 (6 bases). Per germline, CDR1 SNHLY and CDR2 FYNNEI. The CDR3 spans 14 residues. The germline V and J ends were trimmed by 6 bases and 7 bases, with 15 bases remaining between them. The CDR3 is CASSPRGAGEKLFF. CDR3 nucleotide sequence: TGTGCCAGCAGCCCCAGGGGCGCAGGTGAAAAACTGTTTTTT.

The rearrangement joins TRBV14 to TRBJ2-1; a weak D match, TRBD2 (5 bases). There are 16 residues in the CDR3. Trimming shortened V by 1 base and J by 2 bases, and 12 bases separated the two germline ends. CDR1 and CDR2 (germline): SGHDN, FVKESK. CDR3 loop: CASSQATWETYNEQFF. CDR3 coding DNA: TGTGCCAGCAGCCAAGCAACGTGGGAGACCTACAATGAGCAGTTCTTC.

The chain carries TRBV5-1 and TRBJ2-7; 9 bases fit TRBD1. Per germline, CDR1 SGHRS and CDR2 YFSETQ. V shed 2 bases and J 9 bases; nucleotides not matched to a gene: 9. The CDR3 has 14 residues. CDR3 coding DNA: TGCGCCAGCAGCTTAACAGGGGGCGTGCTGGGGCAGTACTTC. Its protein product is CASSLTGGVLGQYF.

This clone showed up just a few times. The chain has TRBV28 and TRBJ2-7; 7 bases match TRBD1. The CDR3 is 13 residues long. Unmatched junction bases numbered 4, after V lost 2 bases and J lost 6 bases. Germline V gene sequence: CDR1 MDHEN, CDR2 SYDVKM. The CDR3 region has the DNA TGTGCCAGCAGTTTAGGACAGGAATTCGAGCAGTACTTC. This codes for CASSLGQEFEQYF.

V and J are TRBV25-1 and TRBJ2-7, with 7 bases lining up with TRBD2. CDR1 and CDR2 from the germline V gene are MGHDK and SYGVNS. V dropped 2 bases and J dropped 0; count of bases not matched to a gene: 4. The CDR3 length is 15 residues. The CDR3 DNA sequence: TGTGCCAGCAGTGAAGGGGGGGTAAGCTCCTACGAGCAGTACTTC. Translation: CASSEGGVSSYEQYF.

This rearrangement joins TRBV19 to TRBJ1-1, with no clear D. Germline V lookup: CDR1 LNHDA, CDR2 SQIVND (reference sequence). The CDR3 is 14 residues long. Trimming took 6 bases from V and 5 from J, leaving 16 bases between them. The CDR3, as DNA: TGTGCCAGTAGCCCCCTGAGGCGAGGAACTGAAGCTTTCTTT. It codes for CASSPLRRGTEAFF.

The chain recombines TRBV3-1 (or the pseudogene TRBV3-2) with TRBJ1-3; 7 bases are a match to TRBD1. This CDR3 is 17 amino acids long. Per the germline V gene, CDR1 is LGHDT and CDR2 is YNNKEL (reference sequence). V gave up 6 bases and J gave up 0 bases; unmatched junction bases: 11. CDR3 in DNA: TGTGCCAGCAGTCCCGGGGCAGGGGGTCTCTCTGGAAACACCATATATTTT. Translated, it gives CASSPGAGGLSGNTIYF.

This clone was recorded a few times. The rearrangement uses TRBV3-1 (or the pseudogene TRBV3-2) and TRBJ1-3, with 7 bases aligning to TRBD1. The CDR3 covers 16 residues. V dropped 5 bases and J dropped 5; count of bases not matched to a gene: 12. Germline CDR1 and CDR2: LGHDT and YNNKEL (reference sequence). CDR3 region: CASSEGGQRKRNTIYF. The CDR3 DNA reads TGTGCCAGCAGCGAAGGGGGACAGAGGAAAAGAAACACCATATATTTT.

This clone was seen only a few times. The same CDR3 can be traced to other DNA sequences in this sample. The V and J genes are TRBV5-1 and TRBJ2-7; 11 positions agree with TRBD1. With V trimmed by 4 bases and J by 2 bases, 2 bases remained unmatched. This CDR3 spans 14 amino acids. Germline CDR1 and CDR2: SGHRS and YFSETQ. CDR3 sequence reads: CASSTGQGAYEQYF. CDR3 nucleotides: TGCGCCAGCAGCACGGGACAGGGGGCCTACGAGCAGTACTTC.

The V call is TRBV7-7, the J call TRBJ2-7; possibly TRBD1 for D (6 bases). Trimming cost V 5 bases and J 3 bases, with 23 bases left between them. This CDR3 spans 17 amino acids. Germline V gene lookup returns CDR1 SSHAT and CDR2 FNYEAQ (reference sequence). CDR3 nucleotides: TGTGCCAGCAGCCGGCCCGAGGGCAGGGGCAAATACTACGAGCAGTACTTC. Its protein is CASSRPEGRGKYYEQYF. The full variable domain, completed using reference TRBV7-7 and TRBJ2-7, is GAGVSQSPRYKVTKRGQDVTLRCDPISSHATLYWYQQALGQGPEFLTYFNYEAQPDKSGLPSDRFSAERPEGSISTLTIQRTEQRDSAMYRCASSRPEGRGKYYEQYFGPGTRLTVT.

The sample holds one count of this clone. The V and J genes are TRBV2 and TRBJ2-7; D perhaps matches TRBD2 (5 bases). CDR1 is SNHLY, CDR2 FYNNEI, per germline. Trimming removed 9 bases from V and 6 bases from J, with 12 bases in between. This CDR3 spans 11 amino acids. DNA of the CDR3: TGTGCCAGACGGGGTCGGGGCGAGCAGTACTTC. It specifies CARRGRGEQYF.

The V call is TRBV24-1, the J call TRBJ2-5; 9 bases map to TRBD2. The CDR3 totals 17 residues. After removal of 1 base from V and 1 base from J, the junction contained 6 bases not matched to a gene. The germline CDR1 and CDR2 sequences are KGHDR and SFDVKD. CDR3 sequence (DNA): TGTGCCACCAGTGATTTACCGAGCGGGAGGCTCCAAGAGACCCAGTACTTC. This sequence encodes CATSDLPSGRLQETQYF.

The V and J genes are TRBV4-2 and TRBJ2-7, with D tentatively TRBD1 (6 bases). Germline assignment: CDR1 LGHNA and CDR2 YNFKEQ. The CDR3 has 16 residues. The V gene lost 5 bases and the J gene lost 2 bases, with 19 bases spanning the gap. The CDR3, as DNA: TGTGCCAGCAGCTTACAATGGACAGAGTCCACCTACGAGCAGTACTTC. It specifies CASSLQWTESTYEQYF.

The gene calls are TRBV18 and TRBJ2-2; 7 positions agree with TRBD2. After removal of 1 base from V and 1 base from J, the junction contained 9 bases not matched to a gene. Per germline, CDR1 KGHSH and CDR2 LQKENI. The CDR3 spans 18 residues. CDR3 protein: CASSPRAAERENTGELFF. CDR3 sequence (DNA): TGTGCCAGCTCACCACGAGCTGCAGAGCGGGAGAACACCGGGGAGCTGTTTTTT.